Listed below are T cell receptor beta chains from one sample, sequenced in a study of blood T cell repertoires in COVID-19. The assay was immunoSEQ multiplex PCR, and TCRdb's table has in-frame clones only and misses some. The repertoire holds roughly 250,000 clones, more than 75% seen once, with 3.3% in the top ten. Source material: PBMCs or T cells enriched from blood (not recorded which). These receptors were collected from a woman in her 40s with acute COVID-19. CDR3s include the opening cysteine and the closing phenylalanine or tryptophan. The D gene is left open where the match is weak. The listing skips clone size in some rows; elsewhere it reads once, few, many or a size class.

TRBJ2-5 | . | . | TRBV7-3 | TGTGCCAGCAGCCCGCAGGGGTTAGGGGAGACCCAGTACTTC | CASSPQGLGETQYF
TRBJ1-1 | . | TRBD1 | TRBV19 | TGTGCCAGTAGTAGAATCCTACCGGGACAGGGGGCCCCGAACACTGAAGCTTTCTTT | CASSRILPGQGAPNTEAFF
TRBJ1-5 | . | . | TRBV5-6 | TGTGCCAGCAGCTTGGTGGGCTTCAATCAGCCCCAGCATTTT | CASSLVGFNQPQHF
TRBJ1-3 | . | TRBD1 | TRBV5-4 | TGTGCCAGCAGCTACACAGGGGGCTTAGCCTCTGGAAACACCATATATTTT | CASSYTGGLASGNTIYF
TRBJ2-2 | . | TRBD2 | TRBV19 | TGTGCCAGTAGTATAACTAGCGGGAGAGATCACAGCGGGGAGCTGTTTTTT | CASSITSGRDHSGELFF
TRBJ2-1 | . | . | TRBV11-3 | TGTGCCAGCAGCTTAGGGCCCAGGGTCGAGCAGTTCTTC | CASSLGPRVEQFF
TRBJ2-7 | . | . | TRBV30 | TGTGCCTGGACCTCGCAGGGGGAGCAGTACTTC | CAWTSQGEQYF
TRBJ2-1 | . | TRBD2 | TRBV9 | TGTGCCAGCAGCATTAATAGCGGGCACTACAATGAGCAGTTCTTC | CASSINSGHYNEQFF
TRBJ1-1 | once | . | TRBV30 | TGTGCCTGGAGTAGACAGCGGAACACTGAAGCTTTCTTT | CAWSRQRNTEAFF
TRBJ2-1 | . | TRBD2 | TRBV15 | TGTGCCACCAGCAGAGAACTAGCGGGATCCAATGAGCAGTTCTTC | CATSRELAGSNEQFF
TRBJ2-5 | . | TRBD2 | TRBV3-1/TRBV3-2 | TGTGCCAGCAGCCATTGGACTAGCGGGACGGGGGAGACCCAGTACTTC | CASSHWTSGTGETQYF
TRBJ2-1 | . | . | TRBV5-4 | TGTGCCAGCAACCCAAAAGGACTTTCGGGCTCCTACAATGAGCAGTTCTTC | CASNPKGLSGSYNEQFF
TRBJ2-3 | . | . | TRBV5-6 | TGTGCCAGCAGCTTGGGGGCTTCCACAGATACGCAGTATTTT | CASSLGASTDTQYF
TRBJ2-7 | . | . | TRBV5-4 | TGTGCCAGCAGCTTGGGCGGGGCCTCCTACGAGCAGTACTTC | CASSLGGASYEQYF
TRBJ1-2 | . | . | TRBV9 | TGTGCCAGCAGCCTCTCGGGGGGACCGATCGATTTTCGTGGCTACACCTTC | CASSLSGGPIDFRGYTF
TRBJ1-5 | . | . | TRBV19 | TGTGCCAGTAGTATCAGGACCGGGGGGCAGCCCCAGCATTTT | CASSIRTGGQPQHF
TRBJ2-7 | . | . | TRBV3-1/TRBV3-2 | TGTGCCAGCAGCCAAGAAATAATTGGCACCTCCTACGAGCAGTACTTC | CASSQEIIGTSYEQYF